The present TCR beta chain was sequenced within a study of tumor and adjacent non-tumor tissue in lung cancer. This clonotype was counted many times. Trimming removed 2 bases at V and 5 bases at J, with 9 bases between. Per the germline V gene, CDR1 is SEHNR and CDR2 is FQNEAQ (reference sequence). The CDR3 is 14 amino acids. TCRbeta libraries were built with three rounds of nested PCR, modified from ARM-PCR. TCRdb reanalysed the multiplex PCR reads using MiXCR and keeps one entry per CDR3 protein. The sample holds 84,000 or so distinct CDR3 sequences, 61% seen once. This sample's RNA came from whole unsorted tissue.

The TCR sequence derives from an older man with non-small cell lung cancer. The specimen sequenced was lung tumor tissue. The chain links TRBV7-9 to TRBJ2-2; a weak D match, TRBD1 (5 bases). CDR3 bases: TGTGCCAGCAGCTTATTAGGACATACCGGGGAGCTGTTTTTT. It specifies CASSLLGHTGELFF.